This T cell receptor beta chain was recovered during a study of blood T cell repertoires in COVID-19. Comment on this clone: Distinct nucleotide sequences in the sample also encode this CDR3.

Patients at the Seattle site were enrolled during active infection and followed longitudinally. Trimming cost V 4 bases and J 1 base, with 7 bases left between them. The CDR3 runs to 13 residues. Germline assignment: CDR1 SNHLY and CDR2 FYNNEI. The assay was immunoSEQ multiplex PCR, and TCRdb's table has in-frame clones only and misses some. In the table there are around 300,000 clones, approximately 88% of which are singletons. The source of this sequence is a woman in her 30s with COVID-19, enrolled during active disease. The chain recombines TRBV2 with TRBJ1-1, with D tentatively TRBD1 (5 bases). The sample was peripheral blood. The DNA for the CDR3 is TGTGCCAGCAGTGCCCAGGGGAACACTGAAGCTTTCTTT. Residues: CASSAQGNTEAFF. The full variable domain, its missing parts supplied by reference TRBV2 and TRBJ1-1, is EPEVTQTPSHQVTQMGQEVILRCVPISNHLYFYWYRQILGQKVEFLVSFYNNEISEKSEIFDDQFSVERPDGSNFTLKIRSTKLEDSAMYFCASSAQGNTEAFFGQGTRLTVV.